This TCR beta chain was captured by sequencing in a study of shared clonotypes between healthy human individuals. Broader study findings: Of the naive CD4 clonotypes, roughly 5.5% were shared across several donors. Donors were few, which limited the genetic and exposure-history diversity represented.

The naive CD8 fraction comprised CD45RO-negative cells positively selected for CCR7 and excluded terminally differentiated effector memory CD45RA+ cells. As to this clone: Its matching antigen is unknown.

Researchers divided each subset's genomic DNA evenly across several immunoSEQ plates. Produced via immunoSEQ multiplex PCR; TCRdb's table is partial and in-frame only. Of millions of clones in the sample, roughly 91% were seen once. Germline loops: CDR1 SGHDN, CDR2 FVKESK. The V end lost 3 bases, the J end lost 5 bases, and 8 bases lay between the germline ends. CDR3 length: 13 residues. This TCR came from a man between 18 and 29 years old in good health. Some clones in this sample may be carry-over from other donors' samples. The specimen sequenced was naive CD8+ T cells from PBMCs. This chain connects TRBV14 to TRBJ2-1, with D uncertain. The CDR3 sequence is CASSHLGHNEQFF. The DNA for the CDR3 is TGTGCCAGCAGCCACCTCGGACACAATGAGCAGTTCTTC. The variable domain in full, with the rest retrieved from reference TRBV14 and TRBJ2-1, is EAGVTQFPSHSVIEKGQTVTLRCDPISGHDNLYWYRRVMGKEIKFLLHFVKESKQDESGMPNNRFLAERTGGTYSTLKVQPAELEDSGVYFCASSHLGHNEQFFGPGTRLTVL.